The rows below give T cell receptor beta chains drawn from one sample of a study of T cells in Graves' hyperthyroidism and ophthalmopathy. TCRdb independently ran MiXCR on the multiplex PCR reads; one entry per CDR3 protein. The sample consists of about 250,000 distinct CDR3 sequences, approximately 21% of them appearing once. Material: blood. These receptors all stem from a man aged 25-45 years with Graves' ophthalmopathy. The CDR3 runs from the conserved cysteine through the conserved F or W. A D gene is named only where the DNA matches it firmly. Where a row states a size, it is once, few, many or the class of an expanded clone; other rows omit it.

clone size: NA; D gene: NA; V gene: TRBV19; CDR3 length: 16; J gene: TRBJ2-1; CDR3 DNA: TGTGCCAGTAGTAGTCGGGCGGGGAGCTCCTACAATGAGCAGTTCTTC; CDR3 protein: CASSSRAGSSYNEQFF
clone size: few; D gene: NA; V gene: TRBV20-1; CDR3 length: 15; J gene: TRBJ1-5; CDR3 DNA: TGCAGTGCTAGTCAGCCGGGGACGGGTGGTCAGCCCCAGCATTTT; CDR3 protein: CSASQPGTGGQPQHF
clone size: many; D gene: NA; V gene: TRBV7-9; CDR3 length: 14; J gene: TRBJ2-1; CDR3 DNA: TGTGCCAGCAGCCGGACTCTGGGGTCGGATGAGCAGTTCTTC; CDR3 protein: CASSRTLGSDEQFF
clone size: many; D gene: NA; V gene: TRBV11-2; CDR3 length: 13; J gene: TRBJ2-1; CDR3 DNA: TGTGCCAGCAGCGATTCACGTTACAATGAGCAGTTCTTC; CDR3 protein: CASSDSRYNEQFF
clone size: many; D gene: NA; V gene: TRBV25-1; CDR3 length: 15; J gene: TRBJ2-7; CDR3 DNA: TGTGCCAGCAGTGAAAGGACAGTCGCAACCTACGAGCAGTACTTC; CDR3 protein: CASSERTVATYEQYF
clone size: few; D gene: TRBD1; V gene: TRBV12-3/TRBV12-4; CDR3 length: 13; J gene: TRBJ1-2; CDR3 DNA: TGTGCCAGCAGCCTGGACAGGAAATATGGCTACACCTTC; CDR3 protein: CASSLDRKYGYTF
clone size: few; D gene: TRBD2; V gene: TRBV6-1; CDR3 length: 17; J gene: TRBJ2-3; CDR3 DNA: TGTGCCAGCAGTGGAGGGACTAGCGGGAGAGACCCAGATACGCAGTATTTT; CDR3 protein: CASSGGTSGRDPDTQYF
clone size: NA; D gene: TRBD2; V gene: TRBV11-1; CDR3 length: 14; J gene: TRBJ2-5; CDR3 DNA: TGTGCCAGCAGCTTAGTAGCGGGAGTTCGGACCCAGTACTTC; CDR3 protein: CASSLVAGVRTQYF
clone size: few; D gene: TRBD2; V gene: TRBV12-3/TRBV12-4; CDR3 length: 18; J gene: TRBJ2-3; CDR3 DNA: TGTGCCAGCAGTCCAAGCCCTGGGAGGGGCGGGAGCCCAGATACGCAGTATTTT; CDR3 protein: CASSPSPGRGGSPDTQYF
clone size: NA; D gene: NA; V gene: TRBV6-5; CDR3 length: 15; J gene: TRBJ2-7; CDR3 DNA: TGTGCCAGCAGTTACAGTGATGGGGGCAGTAACGAGCAGTACTTC; CDR3 protein: CASSYSDGGSNEQYF
clone size: few; D gene: NA; V gene: TRBV7-3; CDR3 length: 12; J gene: TRBJ2-1; CDR3 DNA: TGTGCCAGCAGCTTAGTCCCGAGTGAGCAGTTCTTC; CDR3 protein: CASSLVPSEQFF
clone size: few; D gene: NA; V gene: TRBV20-1; CDR3 length: 14; J gene: TRBJ1-5; CDR3 DNA: TGCAGTGCCTATCATGGGGTGGGGGATCAGCCCCAGCATTTT; CDR3 protein: CSAYHGVGDQPQHF
clone size: NA; D gene: TRBD2; V gene: TRBV6-2/TRBV6-3; CDR3 length: 15; J gene: TRBJ2-1; CDR3 DNA: TGTGCCAGCAGTCACCCCACCCCGGGGGGGCATGAGCAGTTCTTC; CDR3 protein: CASSHPTPGGHEQFF
clone size: NA; D gene: NA; V gene: TRBV6-1; CDR3 length: 15; J gene: TRBJ2-7; CDR3 DNA: TGTGCCAGCAGTCCGACGGCACGGGCTAACAACGAGCAGTACTTC; CDR3 protein: CASSPTARANNEQYF
clone size: NA; D gene: NA; V gene: TRBV3-1; CDR3 length: 14; J gene: TRBJ2-4; CDR3 DNA: TGTGCCAGCAGCCAAGCGGGACGCAAAAACATTCAGTACTTC; CDR3 protein: CASSQAGRKNIQYF
clone size: NA; D gene: TRBD2; V gene: TRBV20-1; CDR3 length: 16; J gene: TRBJ2-7; CDR3 DNA: TGCAGTGCTAGAAGGGGCGGGACTAACAATCGGCGGGAGCAGTACTTC; CDR3 protein: CSARRGGTNNRREQYF
clone size: NA; D gene: NA; V gene: TRBV9; CDR3 length: 15; J gene: TRBJ2-1; CDR3 DNA: TGTGCCAGCAGCCTCAGGGTAGACCCCTACAATGAGCAGTTCTTC; CDR3 protein: CASSLRVDPYNEQFF
clone size: few; D gene: TRBD1; V gene: TRBV2; CDR3 length: 13; J gene: TRBJ2-7; CDR3 DNA: TGTGCCACGGGGGGACAGGGTAGCTACGAGCAGTACTTC; CDR3 protein: CATGGQGSYEQYF